This note documents a single T cell receptor (beta chain) sequence. Antigen: not known. This record comes from a study of graft-versus-host responses after intestinal transplantation. As for the study in general: Each recipient received a multivisceral, liver-intestinal, or isolated intestinal graft. Recipients were all induced with anti-thymocyte globulin, then given tacrolimus and steroids for about 3 years.

TCRdb's copy holds only in-frame clones and misses some; the assay was immunoSEQ multiplex PCR. The sample includes approximately 90,000 clones, about 88% of them seen just once. Germline V gene lookup returns CDR1 MNHNY and CDR2 SVGAGI (reference sequence). V shed 2 bases and J shed 11 bases, with 22 bases lying between them. This CDR3 comprises 15 residues. The origin of this receptor is a human donor who was the organ donor for an intestinal transplant. The input for sequencing was unstimulated CD4+ T cells sorted from spleen or lymph node cells, taken before transplant. The V and J genes are TRBV6-6 and TRBJ2-7; tentative D call: TRBD1 (5 bases). The CDR3 DNA sequence: TGTGCCAGCAGTTACACCGTGGCAGGTTGGCAAGGGGAGTACTTC. Translating it yields CASSYTVAGWQGEYF.